A selection of T cell receptor beta chains follows, all from one sample in a study of identical twins. TCRdb fed the 5' RACE reads into MiXCR, producing one record per CDR3 protein. The table includes 450,000 to 600,000 distinct CDR3 sequences, around 22% detected once. This sample was also put to use in a study of yellow fever vaccine responses in identical twins.

Material for sequencing was CD4+ T cells sorted from blood. These TCRs come from a woman aged 18-29 years in good health. The CDR3 runs from the conserved cysteine through the conserved F or W. Fields, in order: D gene, V gene, clone size, J gene, CDR3 protein, CDR3 DNA. D genes are given only for firm matches. The size entry is marked missing in some rows and otherwise reads once, few, many or a size class.

D gene: TRBD1; V gene: TRBV2; clone size: .; J gene: TRBJ1-2; CDR3 protein: CASRVTGGGGYTF; CDR3 DNA: TGTGCCAGCAGAGTTACAGGGGGCGGTGGCTACACCTTC
D gene: .; V gene: TRBV5-4; clone size: few; J gene: TRBJ2-2; CDR3 protein: CASSPAGRANTGELFF; CDR3 DNA: TGTGCCAGCAGCCCCGCCGGTCGCGCGAACACCGGGGAGCTGTTTTTT
D gene: TRBD2; V gene: TRBV14; clone size: .; J gene: TRBJ2-1; CDR3 protein: CASSQDWGLAATRSEQFF; CDR3 DNA: TGTGCCAGCAGCCAAGATTGGGGCCTAGCGGCTACGAGGTCTGAGCAGTTCTTC
D gene: .; V gene: TRBV6-2/TRBV6-3; clone size: few; J gene: TRBJ1-6; CDR3 protein: CASSDGALRSPLHF; CDR3 DNA: TGTGCCAGCAGTGATGGGGCCCTCCGATCACCCCTCCACTTT
D gene: .; V gene: TRBV12-3/TRBV12-4; clone size: many; J gene: TRBJ1-5; CDR3 protein: CASSLGGSNQPQHF; CDR3 DNA: TGTGCCAGCAGTTTGGGCGGCAGCAATCAGCCCCAGCATTTT
D gene: .; V gene: TRBV27; clone size: .; J gene: TRBJ2-1; CDR3 protein: CASKLSPPYNEQFF; CDR3 DNA: TGTGCCAGCAAACTTTCCCCCCCCTACAATGAGCAGTTCTTC
D gene: .; V gene: TRBV18; clone size: .; J gene: TRBJ1-1; CDR3 protein: CASSPLTRSNTEAFF; CDR3 DNA: TGTGCCAGCTCACCACTTACCAGGTCGAACACTGAAGCTTTCTTT
D gene: TRBD1; V gene: TRBV20-1; clone size: many; J gene: TRBJ1-4; CDR3 protein: CSARTGQTNEKLFF; CDR3 DNA: TGCAGTGCCCGGACAGGCCAAACGAATGAAAAACTGTTTTTT
D gene: .; V gene: TRBV7-3; clone size: .; J gene: TRBJ2-1; CDR3 protein: CASSLAPTGNEQFF; CDR3 DNA: TGTGCCAGCAGCTTAGCCCCCACGGGGAATGAGCAGTTCTTC
D gene: TRBD2; V gene: TRBV10-3; clone size: few; J gene: TRBJ2-7; CDR3 protein: CAISSLGLAGGLGEDEQYF; CDR3 DNA: TGTGCCATCAGTTCCCTGGGACTAGCGGGAGGTCTCGGAGAGGACGAGCAGTACTTC
D gene: TRBD1; V gene: TRBV7-7; clone size: many; J gene: TRBJ2-7; CDR3 protein: CASSLGQGGTYEQYF; CDR3 DNA: TGTGCCAGCAGCCTCGGACAGGGGGGTACCTACGAGCAGTACTTC
D gene: .; V gene: TRBV28; clone size: .; J gene: TRBJ2-1; CDR3 protein: CASSSRGGVGYNEQFF; CDR3 DNA: TGTGCCAGCAGCTCCAGGGGGGGAGTCGGGTACAATGAGCAGTTCTTC
D gene: TRBD2; V gene: TRBV20-1; clone size: .; J gene: TRBJ2-7; CDR3 protein: CSAALAGVLSYEQYF; CDR3 DNA: TGCAGTGCGGCGCTAGCGGGAGTTCTCTCCTACGAGCAGTACTTC
D gene: .; V gene: TRBV12-3/TRBV12-4; clone size: few; J gene: TRBJ1-5; CDR3 protein: CASSFWGNQPQHF; CDR3 DNA: TGTGCCAGCAGTTTTTGGGGCAATCAGCCCCAGCATTTT
D gene: .; V gene: TRBV5-5; clone size: .; J gene: TRBJ2-2; CDR3 protein: CASSRPAGGRATGELFF; CDR3 DNA: TGTGCCAGCAGCCGCCCTGCTGGGGGTCGGGCCACCGGGGAGCTGTTTTTT
D gene: .; V gene: TRBV10-3; clone size: .; J gene: TRBJ1-5; CDR3 protein: CAISDRAENQPQHF; CDR3 DNA: TGTGCCATCAGTGACAGGGCGGAGAATCAGCCCCAGCATTTT
D gene: .; V gene: TRBV12-3/TRBV12-4; clone size: few; J gene: TRBJ2-3; CDR3 protein: CASSLIPGADTQYF; CDR3 DNA: TGTGCCAGCAGTTTAATTCCTGGGGCAGATACGCAGTATTTT
D gene: TRBD1; V gene: TRBV11-2; clone size: .; J gene: TRBJ2-2; CDR3 protein: CASTHGTGGTGELFF; CDR3 DNA: TGTGCCAGCACCCACGGGACAGGGGGCACCGGGGAGCTGTTTTTT
D gene: .; V gene: TRBV5-1; clone size: few; J gene: TRBJ1-1; CDR3 protein: CASSLWRVGTEAFF; CDR3 DNA: TGCGCCAGCAGCTTGTGGAGGGTGGGGACTGAAGCTTTCTTT
D gene: TRBD1; V gene: TRBV12-3/TRBV12-4; clone size: .; J gene: TRBJ1-1; CDR3 protein: CASSRGQGDTEAFF; CDR3 DNA: TGTGCCAGCAGTCGGGGACAGGGGGACACTGAAGCTTTCTTT
D gene: .; V gene: TRBV14; clone size: few; J gene: TRBJ1-1; CDR3 protein: CASSQAGGEAFF; CDR3 DNA: TGTGCCAGCAGCCAAGCGGGGGGGGAGGCTTTCTTT
D gene: .; V gene: TRBV29-1; clone size: .; J gene: TRBJ2-7; CDR3 protein: CSVLGPNDYEQYF; CDR3 DNA: TGCAGCGTTCTCGGACCGAACGACTACGAGCAGTACTTC